One sample yielded the 12 T cell receptor beta chains listed below, sequenced in a study of Graves' ophthalmopathy and Graves' hyperthyroidism. Scientists amplified the TCR beta CDR3 regions from RNA transcripts. Following a first-round RT-PCR that used HTBI primers, a second-round multiplex PCR was carried out. TCRdb recomputed calls from the multiplex PCR reads with MiXCR, one row per CDR3 protein. The repertoire holds about 740,000 distinct CDR3 sequences, with roughly 40% as singletons. Sequenced input: peripheral blood. The origin of the receptors is an adult man with Graves' ophthalmopathy.

The chain uses TRBV15 and TRBJ1-2, with D possibly TRBD1 on 6 matching bases. The CDR3 is 14 amino acids. V dropped 3 bases and J dropped 6 bases, with 14 bases sitting between them. The germline gives CDR1 LNHNV, CDR2 YYDKDF (reference sequence). The CDR3 sequence is CATSSTTGSNGYTF. CDR3 sequence (DNA): TGTGCCACCAGCAGTACGACAGGCTCAAATGGCTACACCTTC.

This clonotype was observed a handful of times. V is TRBV7-2 and J is TRBJ1-1; TRBD1 matches 7 bases. Trimming cost V 5 bases and J 4 bases; bases outside gene matches: 13. This CDR3 spans 16 amino acids. Germline V lookup: CDR1 SGHTA, CDR2 FQGNSA. The CDR3 nucleotides are TGTGCCAGCAGCCGCGCCCCAGGGGGTAGTAGCACTGAAGCTTTCTTT. Protein sequence: CASSRAPGGSSTEAFF.

This chain joins TRBV10-3 and TRBJ2-5; TRBD1 might be the D (5 bases). V was pared by 3 bases and J by 5 bases, with 13 bases between. CDR1 and CDR2 (germline): ENHRY, SYGVKD. This CDR3 is built from 14 residues. This chain's CDR3 is CAISDGRVWETQYF. In DNA, the CDR3 is TGTGCCATCAGTGATGGCAGGGTCTGGGAGACCCAGTACTTC.

The chain has TRBV10-3 and TRBJ2-5; 7 bases fit TRBD1. This CDR3 contains 15 residues. Looked up from germline, CDR1 is ENHRY and CDR2 is SYGVKD. Trimming cost V 6 bases and J 7 bases; bases outside gene matches: 14. The chain's CDR3 is CAIRRQGRGLSTQYF. CDR3 DNA sequence: TGTGCCATCAGGAGACAGGGAAGGGGGCTTTCGACCCAGTACTTC.

This clonotype has only a few counts. The chain couples TRBV16 to TRBJ2-7; 7 bases match TRBD1. The CDR3 loop spans 17 amino acids. V trimming: 1 base; J trimming: 2 bases; junction bases outside the gene matches: 11. The germline CDR1 and CDR2 sequences are KGHSY and FQNENV. CDR3 region: CASSQYIGPGGTYEQYF. The CDR3 DNA reads as TGTGCCAGCAGCCAATATATAGGGCCAGGGGGTACCTACGAGCAGTACTTC.

This clonotype was seen more than once but under ten times. The J gene is TRBJ2-2, the V gene TRBV20-1; 8 bases align to TRBD2. The junction had 2 bases not matched to a gene; V was cut back by 5 bases and J by 3 bases. The germline V gene encodes CDR1 DFQATT and CDR2 SNEGSKA (reference sequence). The CDR3 has 13 residues. The CDR3 region has the DNA TGCAGTGCTCTTAGCGGGGACACCGGGGAGCTGTTTTTT. Amino acid sequence: CSALSGDTGELFF.

This chain joins TRBV5-6 and TRBJ1-6, with 10 bases that match TRBD1. The V gene end was trimmed by 3 bases and the J gene end by 10 bases; junction bases not matched to a gene: 1. The CDR3 sequence is 13 residues long. Germline values: CDR1 SGHDT, CDR2 YYEEEE. CDR3 DNA sequence: TGTGCCAGCAGCTGGACAGGGGGATCACCCCTCCACTTT. Translation gives CASSWTGGSPLHF. Supplemented by reference TRBV5-6 and TRBJ1-6, the full variable domain reads DAGVTQSPTHLIKTRGQQVTLRCSPKSGHDTVSWYQQALGQGPQFIFQYYEEEERQRGNFPDRFSGHQFPNYSSELNVNALLLGDSALYLCASSWTGGSPLHFGNGTRLTVT.

This clonotype occurred a few times. The gene calls are TRBV29-1 and TRBJ2-2; 10 nucleotides line up with TRBD1. CDR1 SQVTM and CDR2 ANQGSEA come from the germline V gene. The CDR3 loop spans 14 amino acids. The J segment lost 3 bases and the V segment lost 7 bases, leaving 5 bases of the junction unmatched. CDR3 DNA sequence: TGCAGCGCTGGGACAGGGGTTGACACCGGGGAGCTGTTTTTT. Translation: CSAGTGVDTGELFF.

In its sample, this clonotype was seen many times. The CDR3: CAIKPSGSQETQYF. CDR3 nucleotides: TGTGCCATCAAGCCTAGCGGGTCCCAAGAGACCCAGTACTTC. The rearrangement joins TRBV10-3 to TRBJ2-5, with 8 bases that match TRBD2. The germline CDR1 and CDR2 sequences are ENHRY and SYGVKD. CDR3 length: 14 residues. Trimming removed 7 bases from V and 1 base from J; junction bases left unmatched: 5.

The CDR3 spells CSVGTGGGSPLHF. The CDR3 DNA reads as TGCAGCGTGGGGACAGGGGGCGGTTCACCCCTCCACTTT. The chain has TRBV29-1 and TRBJ1-6; 12 bases line up with TRBD1. The germline V gene encodes CDR1 SQVTM and CDR2 ANQGSEA. The CDR3 consists of 13 residues. The V segment lost 6 bases and the J segment 9 bases; nucleotides outside the gene matches: 3.

This clonotype was observed at least ten times. The chain links TRBV29-1 to TRBJ2-5; a possible D gene is TRBD2 (7 bases). The ends were cut back, 0 bases at V and 4 bases at J, with 18 bases in the middle. CDR1 is SQVTM, CDR2 ANQGSEA, per germline. The CDR3 totals 16 residues. CDR3 amino acids: CSVEDLGGARGETQYF. The CDR3, as DNA: TGCAGCGTTGAAGATCTGGGGGGGGCGCGAGGAGAGACCCAGTACTTC.

Only one count was recorded for this clonotype. The chain employs TRBV7-2 and TRBJ2-7; 13 nucleotides match TRBD2. The CDR3 loop spans 15 amino acids. With 5 bases clipped from V and 6 bases from J, the junction kept 7 bases outside the gene matches. The germline CDR1 and CDR2 sequences are SGHTA and FQGNSA. The CDR3, as DNA: TGTGCCAGCAGCCCTCCGGGACTAGCGGGACGCGAGCAGTACTTC. Protein product: CASSPPGLAGREQYF.